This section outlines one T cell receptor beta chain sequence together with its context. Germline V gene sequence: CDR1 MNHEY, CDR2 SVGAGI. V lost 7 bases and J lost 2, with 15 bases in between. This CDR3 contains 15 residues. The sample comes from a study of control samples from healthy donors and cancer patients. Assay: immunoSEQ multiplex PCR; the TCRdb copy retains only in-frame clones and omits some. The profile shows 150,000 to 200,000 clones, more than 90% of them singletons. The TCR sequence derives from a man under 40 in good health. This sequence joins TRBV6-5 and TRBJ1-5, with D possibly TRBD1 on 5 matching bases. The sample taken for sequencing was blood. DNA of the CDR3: TGTGCCAGCATTCAGGGCACCCTTGGCAATCAGCCCCAGCATTTT. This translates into CASIQGTLGNQPQHF.